The rows below give T cell receptor beta chains drawn from one sample of a study of cytomegalovirus exposure and HLA in healthy donors. Generated by immunoSEQ multiplex PCR, the TCRdb table keeps only in-frame clones and is missing some. The sample gives about 150,000 clones, around 67% of which show up once; 1.5% to 2% is in the top ten. The sequenced material came from PBMCs. Receptors originate from a woman aged 18 to 35 in good health and CMV-seronegative. Each CDR3 is given with its conserved first and last residue. D genes are given only for firm matches. A clone size is listed for some rows: how often the clone was seen (once, few, many), or a class if it is expanded.

TRBV29-1	TRBJ2-3	NA	NA	CSVDPQGRTDTQYF	TGCAGCGTTGACCCGCAGGGGCGCACAGATACGCAGTATTTT
TRBV7-6	TRBJ2-1	TRBD2	NA	CASSRLAGVSNEQFF	TGTGCCAGCAGCCGACTAGCGGGAGTTTCCAATGAGCAGTTCTTC
TRBV5-1	TRBJ2-7	TRBD2	few	CASSPGGGYEQYF	TGCGCCAGCAGCCCCGGGGGGGGATACGAGCAGTACTTC
TRBV5-1	TRBJ1-1	TRBD1	NA	CASSLRQGADMNTEAFF	TGCGCCAGCAGCTTGCGTCAGGGGGCAGACATGAACACTGAAGCTTTCTTT
TRBV21-1	TRBJ1-4	NA	NA	CASSKVCRDREDLTNEKLFF	TGTGCCAGCAGCAAAGTATGCCGGGACAGGGAGGATCTAACTAATGAAAAACTGTTTTTT
TRBV7-9	TRBJ1-5	NA	NA	CATQGYSNQPQHF	TGTGCCACTCAGGGTTATAGCAATCAGCCCCAGCATTTT
TRBV5-6	TRBJ1-1	NA	NA	CASSQMNTEAFF	TGTGCCAGCAGCCAAATGAACACTGAAGCTTTCTTT
TRBV10-3	TRBJ2-5	TRBD1	NA	CAISDLTGTGLGETQYF	TGTGCCATCAGTGATCTTACCGGGACAGGGCTCGGAGAGACCCAGTACTTC
TRBV9	TRBJ2-5	TRBD1	NA	CASSRLSGQGRETQYF	TGTGCCAGCAGCCGCCTCTCGGGACAGGGTCGGGAGACCCAGTACTTC
TRBV5-4	TRBJ2-5	TRBD2	NA	CASSFKRGETQYF	TGTGCCAGCAGCTTTAAGCGGGGAGAGACCCAGTACTTC
TRBV6-1	TRBJ1-1	NA	NA	CASSGWGGTEAFF	TGTGCCAGCAGTGGTTGGGGAGGGACTGAAGCTTTCTTT
TRBV5-6	TRBJ2-1	TRBD2	few	CASSLGRTSFGGLGNEQFF	TGTGCCAGCAGCTTGGGCAGGACTAGCTTTGGGGGTCTGGGAAATGAGCAGTTCTTC
TRBV6-1	TRBJ2-7	NA	NA	CASSFSYEQYF	TGTGCCAGCAGCTTCTCCTACGAGCAGTACTTC
TRBV5-1	TRBJ2-7	NA	NA	CASSFTTAGYEQYF	TGCGCCAGCAGCTTTACGACGGCGGGTTACGAGCAGTACTTC
TRBV6-1	TRBJ1-2	NA	NA	CASTTFAGRYGYTF	TGTGCCAGCACTACATTTGCAGGGAGGTATGGCTACACCTTC
TRBV28	TRBJ2-5	NA	NA	CASSPQRYQETQYF	TGTGCCAGCAGCCCCCAACGGTACCAAGAGACCCAGTACTTC
TRBV4-2	TRBJ1-1	NA	NA	CASSQEPTALNTEAFF	TGTGCCAGCAGCCAAGAACCTACAGCACTGAACACTGAAGCTTTCTTT
TRBV4-3	TRBJ2-1	TRBD2	NA	CASSQARGGYEQFF	TGCGCCAGCAGCCAGGCCCGGGGGGGCTATGAGCAGTTCTTC
TRBV18	TRBJ1-5	NA	NA	CASSPPYSNQPQHF	TGTGCCAGCTCACCACCCTATAGCAATCAGCCCCAGCATTTT
TRBV7-9	TRBJ2-7	NA	NA	CASSSQHSYEQYF	TGTGCCAGCAGCTCCCAACACTCCTACGAGCAGTACTTC
TRBV29-1	TRBJ2-1	NA	NA	CSVRKESAYNEQFF	TGCAGCGTCCGTAAGGAGTCCGCTTACAATGAGCAGTTCTTC
TRBV9	TRBJ2-3	TRBD2	NA	CASSVSPPPLAGADTQYF	TGTGCCAGCAGCGTATCACCACCCCCCCTAGCGGGAGCAGATACGCAGTATTTT
TRBV4-3	TRBJ1-3	NA	NA	CASSLGLSSGNTIYF	TGCGCCAGCAGCCTAGGACTGAGCTCTGGAAACACCATATATTTT
TRBV5-1	TRBJ2-3	NA	NA	CASSLRRDTQYF	TGCGCCAGCAGCTTGCGGAGGGATACGCAGTATTTT